This TCR beta chain originates from a study of T cells in narcolepsy. In germline, CDR1 is SEHNR, CDR2 FQNEAQ (reference sequence). The length of the CDR3 is 16 residues. V lost 0 bases and J lost 2, with 12 bases in between. The protocol was immunoSEQ multiplex PCR, while the TCRdb copy is restricted to in-frame clones and leaves out a portion. The sample carries over 30,000 clones, approximately 85% recorded once. The sample taken for sequencing was CD45RA- memory CD4+ T cells from PBMCs. The chain is built from TRBV7-9 and TRBJ2-3; D gene uncertain. The TCR sequence derives from a human donor with narcolepsy. CDR3 protein: CASSLALQLITDTQYF. The CDR3 DNA reads TGTGCCAGCAGCTTAGCTTTACAACTAATCACAGATACGCAGTATTTT.